Below, 21 T cell receptor beta chains from the same sample are listed, as sequenced in a study of CD8 T cells in Susac syndrome. An input of roughly 0.45 to 1 ug of RNA was subjected to reverse transcription using random hexamers. MiXCR, run by TCRdb on the immunoSEQ multiplex PCR reads, gives a single entry per CDR3 protein. In the table there are about 150,000 distinct CDR3 sequences, 90% to 95% of which are singletons. The sample consisted of CD4+ T cells from PBMCs. Receptors originate from a human donor with Susac syndrome.

V and J are TRBV9 and TRBJ1-6; D is uncertain. The CDR3 loop spans 16 amino acids. Germline V CDR1 and CDR2: SGDLS, YYNGEE. V lost 5 bases and J lost 10, with 22 bases in between. The CDR3 loop reads CASSLGSARLRSPLHF. Written as DNA, the CDR3 is TGTGCCAGCAGTCTTGGTTCGGCGAGACTAAGATCACCCCTCCACTTT.

The rearrangement joins TRBV9 to TRBJ2-3, with D possibly called TRBD1 or TRBD2 (5 bases each). Germline CDR1 is SGDLS and CDR2 is YYNGEE. V dropped 4 bases and J dropped 3 bases, with 12 bases sitting between them. CDR3 length: 14 amino acids. The CDR3 nucleotides read TGTGCCAGCAGCTTGGGACCAGGGACAGATACGCAGTATTTT. Translation: CASSLGPGTDTQYF. The complete variable domain, with remaining parts taken from reference TRBV9 and TRBJ2-3, reads DSGVTQTPKHLITATGQRVTLRCSPRSGDLSVYWYQQSLDQGLQFLIQYYNGEERAKGNILERFSAQQFPDLHSELNLSSLELGDSALYFCASSLGPGTDTQYFGPGTRLTVL.

This chain uses TRBV5-1 with TRBJ2-2; D possibly corresponds to TRBD2 (6 bases). CDR3 length: 15 amino acids. The V gene's germline CDR1 is SGHRS and CDR2 YFSETQ. V was trimmed by 0 bases and J by 5 bases, leaving 11 bases between them. In DNA, the CDR3 is TGCGCCAGCAGCTTGGATGAAGGAGGGACCGGGGAGCTGTTTTTT. Translation: CASSLDEGGTGELFF.

The V and J genes are TRBV19 and TRBJ2-4; maybe TRBD1 (5 bases). Trimming took 2 bases from V and 12 from J, leaving 14 bases between them. The CDR3 covers 13 residues. Germline CDR1 reads LNHDA; CDR2 reads SQIVND (reference sequence). The CDR3 region has the DNA TGTGCCAGTAGTATACAGGGCGAAGTGACTCAGTACTTC. Translated: CASSIQGEVTQYF.

The V gene is TRBV24-1, the J gene TRBJ2-3; the D is unclear. Trimming took off 2 bases at V and 0 bases at J, with 14 bases between the two ends. This CDR3 region has 17 residues. The germline V gene encodes CDR1 KGHDR and CDR2 SFDVKD. The CDR3 bases are TGTGCCACCAGTGATTCGACACAAGGGCTTAGCACAGATACGCAGTATTTT. This translates into CATSDSTQGLSTDTQYF.

The V gene is TRBV9, the J gene TRBJ2-7; D uncertain. CDR1 SGDLS and CDR2 YYNGEE come from the germline V gene. The CDR3 runs to 13 residues. The V end lost 0 bases, the J end lost 5 bases, and 9 bases lay between the germline ends. DNA for the CDR3: TGTGCCAGCAGCGTAGCACGGCGACACGAGCAGTACTTC. This translates into CASSVARRHEQYF.

This chain links TRBV27 with TRBJ2-2; 8 positions match TRBD1. CDR3 size: 15 residues. Germline V gene sequence: CDR1 MNHEY, CDR2 SMNVEV (reference sequence). With 3 bases clipped from V and 7 bases from J, the junction kept 7 bases outside the gene matches. The chain's CDR3 is CASSFTTGVGGELFF. The DNA of the CDR3 is TGTGCCAGCAGTTTTACGACAGGGGTAGGCGGGGAGCTGTTTTTT.

The rearrangement joins TRBV2 to TRBJ1-1; 7 bases are shared with TRBD1. Germline V CDR1 and CDR2: SNHLY, FYNNEI. The CDR3 has 11 amino acids. J was trimmed by 11 bases and V by 6 bases; bases with no gene match: 6. Here the CDR3 DNA reads TGTGCCAGCAGGGACACAGGGGTGGCTTTCTTT. It codes for CASRDTGVAFF.

Here the CDR3 reads CSATNRGTEAFF. The CDR3, as DNA: TGCAGTGCTACGAACAGGGGCACTGAAGCTTTCTTT. The chain links TRBV20-1 to TRBJ1-1; 7 nucleotides align to TRBD1. CDR3 length equals 12 residues. In germline, CDR1 is DFQATT, CDR2 SNEGSKA (reference sequence). Germline trimming cut 4 bases from V and 4 bases from J; bases unmatched to any gene: 3.

V and J are TRBV5-4 and TRBJ2-3, with 7 nucleotides matching TRBD2. The V gene's germline CDR1 is SGHNT and CDR2 YYREEE (reference sequence). This CDR3 comprises 14 residues. V dropped 2 bases and J dropped 6; count of bases not matched to a gene: 6. The CDR3 DNA sequence: TGTGCCAGCAGCTTTAAAGCGGGGCCCGATACGCAGTATTTT. Translating it yields CASSFKAGPDTQYF.

V and J are TRBV11-2 and TRBJ2-7; 10 nucleotides agree with TRBD2. The CDR3 has 15 residues. CDR1 is SGHAT, CDR2 FQNNGV, per germline. V was clipped by 3 bases and J by 4 bases; unmatched bases: 6. The CDR3 loop is CASSFTSGAQYEQYF. CDR3 in DNA: TGTGCCAGCAGCTTTACTAGCGGGGCCCAGTACGAGCAGTACTTC.

The rearrangement links TRBV18 to TRBJ2-5; D may be TRBD1 (5 bases). V was cut by 8 bases and J by 4 bases, with 23 bases left in between. The CDR3 spans 16 residues. Per germline, CDR1 KGHSH and CDR2 LQKENI. The CDR3 coding sequence is TGTGCCAGCGCCCTCCTCTCGACAGCCCCTGGAGAGACCCAGTACTTC. It codes for CASALLSTAPGETQYF.

The chain employs TRBV29-1 and TRBJ2-3; TRBD1 is a possible D gene (7 bases). The germline V and J ends were trimmed by 6 bases and 5 bases, with 12 bases remaining between them. Germline V gene sequence: CDR1 SQVTM, CDR2 ANQGSEA. This CDR3 comprises 12 residues. The CDR3 is CSVRRGQDTQYF. CDR3 in DNA: TGCAGCGTAAGGAGGGGGCAAGATACGCAGTATTTT.

J is TRBJ2-3 and V is TRBV19, with a possible D match to TRBD1 (6 bases). The CDR3 spans 13 residues. Per the germline V gene, CDR1 is LNHDA and CDR2 is SQIVND (reference sequence). Trimming pared 11 bases from V and 3 bases from J, leaving 15 bases between. This CDR3 reads CAGRGSGTDTQYF. The CDR3 DNA reads TGTGCCGGAAGGGGGAGCGGAACAGATACGCAGTATTTT.

V usage is TRBV6-6 and J usage is TRBJ2-7; the D call may be TRBD1 or TRBD2 (5 bases each). This CDR3 has 13 residues. Germline V gene lookup returns CDR1 MNHNY and CDR2 SVGAGI (reference sequence). The V and J ends lost 6 bases and 6 bases respectively, with 15 bases between them. This chain's CDR3 is CASSPGRGLEQYF. In nucleotides, the CDR3 is TGTGCCAGCAGCCCGGGACGGGGCCTCGAGCAGTACTTC.

V and J are TRBV15 and TRBJ2-7; D uncertain. The length of the CDR3 is 11 residues. Germline lookup yields CDR1 LNHNV and CDR2 YYDKDF (reference sequence). V lost 4 bases, J lost 4 bases, and 5 bases lay in between. CDR3: CATSTRYEQYF. The CDR3 DNA sequence: TGTGCCACCAGCACCCGGTACGAGCAGTACTTC. Combining the CDR3 with reference TRBV15 and TRBJ2-7 gives the whole variable domain DAMVIQNPRYQVTQFGKPVTLSCSQTLNHNVMYWYQQKSSQAPKLLFHYYDKDFNNEADTPDNFQSRRPNTSFCFLDIRSPGLGDTAMYLCATSTRYEQYFGPGTRLTVT.

The genes are TRBV29-1 and TRBJ1-5, with D possibly TRBD1 on 5 matching bases. V was shortened by 3 bases and J by 9 bases, with 12 bases between the two germline ends. Germline V CDR1 and CDR2: SQVTM, ANQGSEA. The CDR3 runs to 12 residues. The chain's CDR3 is CSVDVGEGPQHF. CDR3 in DNA: TGCAGCGTTGATGTGGGGGAAGGGCCCCAGCATTTT.

This clonotype has only one observation. The rearrangement links TRBV12-3 or TRBV12-4 to TRBJ2-1; no clear D gene. Trimming stripped 2 bases from V and 9 bases from J, with 5 bases between. The CDR3 has 11 amino acids. As DNA, the CDR3 is TGTGCCAGCAGTTTACTAATTGAGCAGTTCTTC. Its protein product is CASSLLIEQFF.

The rearrangement links TRBV27 to TRBJ2-7; unclear D gene. V lost 8 bases to trimming and J lost 2 bases, with 13 bases between them. Germline V gene data show CDR1 as MNHEY and CDR2 as SMNVEV (reference sequence). This CDR3 has 13 residues. The CDR3 bases are TGTGCCAGCGGGCGGCAGGCCGCCTACGAGCAGTACTTC. It codes for CASGRQAAYEQYF.

The chain couples TRBV3-1 to TRBJ2-5; D remains ambiguous. The germline gives CDR1 LGHDT, CDR2 YNNKEL (reference sequence). Trimming pared 0 bases from V and 5 bases from J, leaving 10 bases between. The CDR3 runs 14 residues. The CDR3 DNA reads as TGTGCCAGCAGCCAAGACCAACTGGAGGAGACCCAGTACTTC. It is translated as CASSQDQLEETQYF.

This clonotype was counted a single time. The chain recombines TRBV5-1 with TRBJ2-1; D is unclear. Trimming shortened V by 4 bases and J by 0 bases, and 11 bases separated the two germline ends. Germline-derived CDR1 and CDR2 are SGHRS and YFSETQ. CDR3 length: 15 amino acids. CDR3 sequence (DNA): TGCGCCAGCAGCCGCGAGCCGAGCTCCTACAATGAGCAGTTCTTC. Amino acids: CASSREPSSYNEQFF.